This TCR beta chain was identified in a study of T cell responses to AZD1222 COVID-19 vaccine. The study, taken as a whole, reports: A reported finding is that nearly half of spike-specific TCRs target unmutated variant regions.

In regard to this clone: Its antigen remains unknown.

Germline V gene data show CDR1 as SGDLS and CDR2 as YYNGEE. This CDR3 has 16 residues. V shed 0 bases and J shed 4 bases, with 14 bases lying between them. The repertoire was sequenced with immunoSEQ multiplex PCR; TCRdb's copy has only in-frame clones and lacks some. The sample holds 200,000 to 250,000 clones; under 95% are singletons and the top ten take around 1%. The sequence derives from an adult in good health. The chain recombines TRBV9 with TRBJ1-3, with no clear D. The material was peripheral blood, obtained on day 0 of MenACWY control vaccination. The chain's CDR3 is CASSVDISGGGNTIYF. In DNA, the CDR3 is TGTGCCAGCAGCGTAGATATTTCGGGCGGCGGAAACACCATATATTTT.